This T cell receptor beta chain is from a study of cytomegalovirus exposure and HLA in healthy donors. A multiplex PCR was run with 60 Vbeta primers and 13 Jbeta primers. The method was immunoSEQ multiplex PCR; TCRdb's version includes in-frame clones alone and lacks a portion of them. The top ten clones hold around 5% of a sample with about 110,000 clones, about 83% of them seen once. The germline V gene has CDR1 SGHRS and CDR2 YFSETQ. The CDR3 has 14 amino acids. V was clipped by 4 bases and J by 3 bases; unmatched bases: 5. Remarks on this clone: Its antigen remains unknown.

Study-level results: HLA-A and HLA-B allele assignments for most subjects were reportedly predicted accurately using TCR beta sequences.

This chain uses TRBV5-1 with TRBJ2-7, with TRBD2 matching over 9 bases. Sequencing was performed on PBMCs. The TCR was taken from a female donor in good health and CMV-seropositive. The CDR3 protein is CASSQSGRSYEQYF. The CDR3, as DNA: TGCGCCAGCAGCCAAAGCGGGAGGAGCTACGAGCAGTACTTC.